One sample yielded the 13 T cell receptor beta chains listed below, sequenced in a study of post-analysis software for immune sequencing data. Which antigens these TCRs recognize remains unknown. Each TCR beta cDNA library carried unique molecular identifiers. MiXCR, run by TCRdb on the PCR reads, gives a single entry per CDR3 protein. The sample has approximately 180,000 distinct CDR3 sequences; around 30% are singletons. Whole-study results and caveats: When patients were compared with controls, 4 or 5 TRBV segments were more frequent, TRBV5-6, TRBV5-1 and TRBV20-1 among them.

The sequenced sample was blood. These receptor sequences come from a girl aged 10 to 17 with multiple sclerosis.

Comment on this clonotype: Possible read error: a much larger clone is one base away. The chain has TRBV4-1 and TRBJ1-2; weak D call: TRBD1 (5 bases). The V and J ends lost 2 bases and 11 bases respectively, with 15 bases between them. This CDR3 contains 13 residues. Germline V gives CDR1 MGHRA, CDR2 YSYEKL. The CDR3 here is CASSQTGAARYTF. As DNA, the CDR3 is TGCGCCAGCAGCCAAACCGGGGCAGCCAGATACACCTTC.

J is TRBJ1-4 and V is TRBV28; tentative D call: TRBD1 (5 bases). The CDR3 contains 17 residues. Germline loops: CDR1 MDHEN, CDR2 SYDVKM. Trimming pared 7 bases from V and 4 bases from J, leaving 22 bases between. CDR3 sequence: CASTPSGTQRSNEKLFF. The CDR3 bases are TGTGCCAGCACCCCGTCAGGGACCCAGCGTAGTAATGAAAAACTGTTTTTT.

A note on this clonotype: At one end, the junction sequence differs from germline, possibly due to a read error. This chain connects TRBV29-1 to TRBJ2-7; no firm D call. Germline V lookup: CDR1 SQVTM, CDR2 ANQGSEA. The CDR3 contains 13 residues. Here the CDR3 DNA reads TGCGGCGTTAAAGCAGAGAGCTCCTACGAGCAGTACTTC. This encodes CGVKAESSYEQYF.

As regards this clonotype: Just one base apart from a much larger clone, this may be a read error. V is TRBV6-1 and J is TRBJ2-5; D is possibly TRBD2 (6 bases). CDR1 is MNHNS and CDR2 is SASEGT in the germline V gene. The CDR3 covers 14 residues. V was trimmed by 7 bases and J by 11 bases, leaving 23 bases between them. The CDR3 sequence: CASKTGTSQDGQYF. CDR3 nucleotides: TGTGCCAGCAAAACCGGGACTTCACAGGACGGGCAGTACTTC.

In its sample, this clonotype was seen a few times. The chain recombines TRBV28 with TRBJ2-3; D perhaps matches TRBD1 (6 bases). V was clipped by 6 bases and J by 5 bases, with 15 bases between them. Germline values: CDR1 MDHEN, CDR2 SYDVKM. The CDR3 has 14 residues. The CDR3 nucleotides are TGTGCCAGCAGATCCCCAGGGGTGTTAGATACGCAGTATTTT. As protein: CASRSPGVLDTQYF.

The rearrangement links TRBV28 to TRBJ2-5, with 14 bases lining up with TRBD2. Germline V gene sequence: CDR1 MDHEN, CDR2 SYDVKM. The CDR3 totals 22 residues. The junction had 22 bases not matched to a gene; V was cut back by 2 bases and J by 5 bases. The CDR3 is CASSLAHPSLGLAGAMGETQYF. The CDR3 bases are TGTGCCAGCAGTTTAGCCCACCCCAGTCTGGGACTAGCGGGAGCTATGGGGGAGACCCAGTACTTC.

This clonotype was picked up many times. The V and J genes are TRBV9 and TRBJ2-7, with D perhaps matching TRBD1 (6 bases). V dropped 0 bases and J dropped 6 bases, with 16 bases sitting between them. CDR3 size: 15 residues. Germline lookup yields CDR1 SGDLS and CDR2 YYNGEE. DNA of the CDR3: TGTGCCAGCAGCGTAGGGGGGCATCCCTCCCTCGAGCAGTACTTC. Protein: CASSVGGHPSLEQYF.

The chain employs TRBV18 and TRBJ1-1; 8 nucleotides align to TRBD1. The CDR3 extends over 15 amino acids. Germline CDR1 KGHSH, CDR2 LQKENI. V was clipped by 6 bases and J by 3 bases; unmatched bases: 9. CDR3 residues: CASSRSGGRDTEAFF. The CDR3 nucleotides read TGTGCCAGCTCTCGTTCAGGGGGCCGGGACACTGAAGCTTTCTTT.

This clonotype was seen only a few times. This chain connects TRBV27 to TRBJ2-1; D might be TRBD1 or TRBD2, each matching 5 bases. This CDR3 is built from 13 residues. Between the trimmed V and J ends, which lost 6 bases and 9 bases, there was a span of 15 bases. Germline loops: CDR1 MNHEY, CDR2 SMNVEV (reference sequence). As DNA, the CDR3 is TGTGCCAGCAGGAGGGGACCTACAAGTGAGCAGTTCTTC. Its protein is CASRRGPTSEQFF.

Regarding this clonotype: Being one base from a much bigger clone, this may be a read error. This chain joins TRBV20-1 and TRBJ2-6; TRBD1 is a possible D gene (6 bases). CDR1 DFQATT and CDR2 SNEGSKA come from the germline V gene (reference sequence). The CDR3 totals 17 residues. CDR3 in DNA: TGCAGTGCTCCAACAGGGATCACCGCGGATGGGGCCAACGTCCCGACTTTC. Encoded protein: CSAPTGITADGANVPTF.

This clonotype was found a few times. This chain uses TRBV4-1 with TRBJ1-1, with TRBD1 matching over 7 bases. This CDR3 comprises 14 residues. CDR1 and CDR2 from the germline V gene are MGHRA and YSYEKL. Germline trimming cut 5 bases from V and 4 bases from J; bases unmatched to any gene: 7. CDR3 residues: CASSNRQGITEAFF. CDR3 bases: TGCGCCAGCAGCAACAGACAGGGAATCACTGAAGCTTTCTTT.

The rearrangement joins TRBV10-2 to TRBJ2-1; 7 nucleotides match TRBD2. The CDR3 has 17 amino acids. V dropped 3 bases and J dropped 3; count of bases not matched to a gene: 11. In germline, CDR1 is WSHSY, CDR2 SAAADI. DNA for the CDR3: TGCGCCAGCAGTGATAACGCTGGGAGGGCCCTCTACAATGAGCAGTTCTTC. Its translation: CASSDNAGRALYNEQFF.

As to this clonotype: Possible read error: a much larger clone is one base away. The rearrangement joins TRBV29-1 to TRBJ1-2; the D is unclear. The germline CDR1 and CDR2 sequences are SQVTM and ANQGSEA. V dropped 6 bases and J dropped 8 bases, with 7 bases sitting between them. The CDR3 contains 9 residues. The CDR3 here is CSVAPGYTF. CDR3 DNA sequence: TGCAGCGTGGCTCCGGGCTACACCTTC.